What follows are 19 T cell receptor beta chains derived from one specimen sequenced in a study of blood T cell repertoires in COVID-19. Here immunoSEQ multiplex PCR was the method, and the copy in TCRdb shows in-frame clones only, minus some. The table has around 300,000 clones, 70% to 90% seen once; the top ten hold 8% to 13%. The specimen was peripheral blood. The origin of the receptors is a woman in her seventies with acute or convalescent COVID-19.

This chain joins TRBV24-1 and TRBJ1-3, with TRBD1 identical over 9 bases. This CDR3 spans 16 amino acids. Germline V gene lookup returns CDR1 KGHDR and CDR2 SFDVKD. V gave up 5 bases and J gave up 8 bases; unmatched junction bases: 12. Here the CDR3 DNA reads TGTGCCACCAGTGTGCGGGGCACAGGGGGCTTGGACACCATATATTTT. Translation: CATSVRGTGGLDTIYF.

The rearrangement links TRBV2 to TRBJ2-7, with D possibly matching TRBD1 (6 bases). The CDR3 is 16 amino acids. Germline lookup yields CDR1 SNHLY and CDR2 FYNNEI. Trimming removed 0 bases from V and 1 base from J, with 13 bases in between. In nucleotides, the CDR3 is TGTGCCAGCAGTGAAGCCGAGTGGACAGAATCCTACGAGCAGTACTTC. It yields the protein CASSEAEWTESYEQYF.

The chain combines TRBV6-5 with TRBJ1-1; the match to TRBD1 covers 7 bases. Per the germline V gene, CDR1 is MNHEY and CDR2 is SVGAGI. V shed 5 bases and J 1 base; nucleotides not matched to a gene: 4. The CDR3 is made up of 14 amino acids. The chain's CDR3 is CASSRGTENTEAFF. CDR3 nucleotides: TGTGCCAGCAGTCGAGGGACAGAGAACACTGAAGCTTTCTTT.

The rearrangement links TRBV6-5 to TRBJ2-1, with 8 bases lining up with TRBD2. The CDR3 sequence is 14 residues long. Germline trimming cut 5 bases from V and 7 bases from J; bases unmatched to any gene: 7. Germline lookup yields CDR1 MNHEY and CDR2 SVGAGI. The CDR3 region has the DNA TGTGCCAGCAGTCGTACGGGACTAGGGAATGAGCAGTTCTTC. Amino acids: CASSRTGLGNEQFF.

This chain joins TRBV5-1 and TRBJ2-5; the D is unclear. V lost 2 bases to trimming and J lost 3 bases, with 5 bases between them. The CDR3 is 12 residues long. Germline assignment: CDR1 SGHRS and CDR2 YFSETQ. In DNA form, the CDR3 reads TGCGCCAGCAGCTTAGACAAAGAGACCCAGTACTTC. Its translation is CASSLDKETQYF.

As for this clone: Mismatch with germline at one junction end may stem from a read error. This rearrangement joins TRBV20-1 to TRBJ2-5; 9 nucleotides align to TRBD2. From germline, CDR1 is DFQATT and CDR2 SNEGSKA (reference sequence). The CDR3 has 11 amino acids. CDR3 DNA sequence: TGCAGTTCTAGCGGGGAGGAGACCCAGTACTTC. Encoded protein: CSSSGEETQYF.

This clone was counted a single time. This sequence joins TRBV2 and TRBJ2-2, with 7 bases aligning to TRBD2. With 4 bases clipped from V and 1 base from J, the junction kept 0 bases outside the gene matches. Per germline, CDR1 SNHLY and CDR2 FYNNEI. The CDR3 is 14 amino acids. Written as DNA, the CDR3 is TGTGCCAGCAGTGGGGAGGGGAACACCGGGGAGCTGTTTTTT. Its protein product is CASSGEGNTGELFF.

The V call is TRBV27, the J call TRBJ2-1; D is undetermined. The V end lost 5 bases, the J end lost 0 bases, and 11 bases lay between the germline ends. CDR3 length: 15 residues. CDR1 and CDR2 (germline): MNHEY, SMNVEV (reference sequence). CDR3: CASSKSGSSYNEQFF. The DNA of the CDR3 is TGTGCCAGCAGTAAGTCAGGAAGCTCCTACAATGAGCAGTTCTTC.

The rearrangement links TRBV2 to TRBJ2-5; 10 positions agree with TRBD1. After removal of 6 bases from V and 5 bases from J, the junction contained 6 bases not matched to a gene. In germline, CDR1 is SNHLY, CDR2 FYNNEI. The CDR3 length is 14 residues. This CDR3 reads CASSRQGAYETQYF. CDR3 nucleotides: TGTGCCAGCAGCCGACAGGGGGCGTACGAGACCCAGTACTTC. Full variable domain (rest looked up from reference TRBV2 and TRBJ2-5): EPEVTQTPSHQVTQMGQEVILRCVPISNHLYFYWYRQILGQKVEFLVSFYNNEISEKSEIFDDQFSVERPDGSNFTLKIRSTKLEDSAMYFCASSRQGAYETQYFGPGTRLLVL.

This rearrangement joins TRBV4-1 to TRBJ1-1; the D gene is possibly TRBD1 (5 bases). The CDR3 spans 15 residues. Germline V gives CDR1 MGHRA, CDR2 YSYEKL. The V and J ends lost 0 bases and 5 bases respectively, with 13 bases between them. The CDR3 reads CASSQDRGVRTEAFF. DNA of the CDR3: TGCGCCAGCAGCCAAGATCGGGGGGTAAGGACTGAAGCTTTCTTT.

The table lists this clone with a count of one. The chain joins TRBV9 to TRBJ2-7, with TRBD2 matching 10 bases. The CDR3 covers 18 residues. The germline gives CDR1 SGDLS, CDR2 YYNGEE. The V gene end was trimmed by 0 bases and the J gene end by 2 bases; junction bases not matched to a gene: 11. CDR3 bases: TGTGCCAGCAGCGTAGGCCCTAGCGGGGGAGATCAAGCCTACGAGCAGTACTTC. It codes for CASSVGPSGGDQAYEQYF.

The chain combines TRBV11-2 with TRBJ2-5; TRBD1 might be the D (5 bases). Per the germline V gene, CDR1 is SGHAT and CDR2 is FQNNGV. The CDR3 contains 13 residues. The V and J ends lost 6 bases and 4 bases respectively, with 12 bases between them. The CDR3 nucleotides read TGTGCCAGCAGTCACCAGGGCCGAGAGACCCAGTACTTC. Translated, it gives CASSHQGRETQYF. The variable domain in full, completed from reference TRBV11-2 and TRBJ2-5, reads EAGVAQSPRYKIIEKRQSVAFWCNPISGHATLYWYQQILGQGPKLLIQFQNNGVVDDSQLPKDRFSAERLKGVDSTLKIQPAKLEDSAVYLCASSHQGRETQYFGPGTRLLVL.

The chain uses TRBV23-1 and TRBJ1-4; TRBD1 matches at 7 bases. TRBV23-1 is an ORF, and what it does is uncertain. The CDR3 is made up of 16 amino acids. Germline trimming cut 6 bases from V and 8 bases from J; bases unmatched to any gene: 15. The CDR3 sequence is CASRPPRGRGNEKLFF. CDR3 sequence (DNA): TGCGCCAGCAGGCCCCCAAGGGGCAGGGGGAACGAAAAACTGTTTTTT.

V gene TRBV11-3 combines with J gene TRBJ2-7, with D unresolved. The germline gives CDR1 SGHNT, CDR2 YENEEA. CDR3 size: 16 residues. Between the trimmed V and J ends, which lost 5 bases and 4 bases, there was a span of 21 bases. The CDR3 coding sequence is TGTGCCAGCAGCCATCCCGGGTATGGGTTTGTGTACGAGCAGTACTTC. Amino acid sequence: CASSHPGYGFVYEQYF.

This chain links TRBV2 with TRBJ1-2, with D hard to call. This CDR3 is built from 12 residues. Germline loops: CDR1 SNHLY, CDR2 FYNNEI. V lost 4 bases to trimming and J lost 3 bases, with 6 bases between them. CDR3 in amino acids: CASSVRDYGYTF. The CDR3 coding sequence is TGTGCCAGCAGTGTTCGAGACTATGGCTACACCTTC.

The CDR3 here is CASSPPLTGPLGTEAFF. CDR3 bases: TGTGCCAGCTCACCACCTCTAACAGGCCCACTGGGTACTGAAGCTTTCTTT. The V gene is TRBV18, the J gene TRBJ1-1; the D gene is possibly TRBD1 (5 bases). Per germline, CDR1 KGHSH and CDR2 LQKENI. Trimming shortened V by 0 bases and J by 5 bases, and 19 bases separated the two germline ends. This CDR3 is 17 amino acids long.

V is TRBV3-1 (or the pseudogene TRBV3-2) and J is TRBJ2-5, with D possibly being TRBD1 (6 bases). Germline V gives CDR1 LGHDT, CDR2 YNNKEL (reference sequence). V dropped 4 bases and J dropped 2 bases, with 11 bases sitting between them. CDR3 length: 14 residues. CDR3 in DNA: TGTGCCAGCAGCCCACAGGGCCTTCAAGAGACCCAGTACTTC. Amino acid sequence: CASSPQGLQETQYF.

This clone occurred once. The chain is built from TRBV5-1 and TRBJ1-2; tentative D call: TRBD1 (6 bases). The V and J ends lost 0 bases and 7 bases respectively, with 16 bases between them. Germline V lookup: CDR1 SGHRS, CDR2 YFSETQ. This CDR3 is built from 15 residues. The chain's CDR3 is CASSLGRGAGVGYTF. In DNA, the CDR3 is TGCGCCAGCAGCTTGGGCCGGGGGGCAGGAGTTGGCTACACCTTC.

V gene TRBV20-1 combines with J gene TRBJ2-3, with D unresolved. This CDR3 contains 11 residues. Trimming stripped 3 bases from V and 6 bases from J, with 7 bases between. Per the germline V gene, CDR1 is DFQATT and CDR2 is SNEGSKA (reference sequence). The CDR3: CSARFSDTQYF. The DNA of the CDR3 is TGCAGTGCTAGGTTCTCTGATACGCAGTATTTT.